The clone carrying this T cell receptor (beta chain) was observed once. Its specificity is unknown. The data originate from a study of glioma-infiltrating T cells. Points from the study as a whole: Very few CDR3 sequences were shared between tissue and blood.

The iRepertoire nested amplicon-rescue multiplex PCR amplified TCR alpha and beta CDR3s from RNA. Each CDR3 protein gets one entry after TCRdb re-called the multiplex PCR reads with MiXCR. The sample records more than 300,000 distinct CDR3 sequences, 41% being singletons. The receptor was isolated from a human donor with low-grade glioma or glioblastoma, undergoing nonglioma brain surgery, or in good health (not recorded which). Sequencing was performed on glioma tissue, nonneoplastic brain tissue, or PBMCs (not recorded which).

The chain's CDR3 is CASSLTQGAAGELFF. Written as DNA, the CDR3 is TGTGCCAGCAGCTTAACTCAGGGGGCAGCCGGGGAGCTGTTTTTT. The chain combines TRBV7-2 with TRBJ2-2, with 8 bases fitting TRBD1. Trimming took 2 bases from V and 6 from J; bases not matched to a gene: 5. The CDR3 spans 15 residues. Germline V gives CDR1 SGHTA, CDR2 FQGNSA.